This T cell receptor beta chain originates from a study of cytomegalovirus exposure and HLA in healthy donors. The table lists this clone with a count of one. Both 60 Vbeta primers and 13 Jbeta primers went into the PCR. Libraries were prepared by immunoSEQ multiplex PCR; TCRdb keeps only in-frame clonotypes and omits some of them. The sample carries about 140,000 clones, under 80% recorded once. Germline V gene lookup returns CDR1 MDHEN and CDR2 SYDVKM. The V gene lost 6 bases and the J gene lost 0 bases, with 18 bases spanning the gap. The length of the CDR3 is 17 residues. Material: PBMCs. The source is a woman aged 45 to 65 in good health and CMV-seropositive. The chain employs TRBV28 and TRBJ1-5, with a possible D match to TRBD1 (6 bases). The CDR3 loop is CASRVSGARYSNQPQHF. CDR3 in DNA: TGTGCCAGCAGGGTCTCAGGGGCGAGATATAGCAATCAGCCCCAGCATTTT. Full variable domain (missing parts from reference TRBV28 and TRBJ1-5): DVKVTQSSRYLVKRTGEKVFLECVQDMDHENMFWYRQDPGLGLRLIYFSYDVKMKEKGDIPEGYSVSREKKERFSLILESASTNQTSMYLCASRVSGARYSNQPQHFGDGTRLSIL.